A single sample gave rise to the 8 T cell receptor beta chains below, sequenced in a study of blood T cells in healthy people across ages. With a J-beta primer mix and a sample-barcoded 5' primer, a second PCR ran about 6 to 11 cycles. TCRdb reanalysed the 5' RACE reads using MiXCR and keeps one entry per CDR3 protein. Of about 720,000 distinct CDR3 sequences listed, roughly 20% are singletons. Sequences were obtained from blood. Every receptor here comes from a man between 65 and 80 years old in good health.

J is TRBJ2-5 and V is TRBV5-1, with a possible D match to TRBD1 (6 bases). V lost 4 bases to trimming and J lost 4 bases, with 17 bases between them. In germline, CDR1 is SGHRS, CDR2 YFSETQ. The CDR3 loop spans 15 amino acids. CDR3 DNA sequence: TGCGCCAGCAGCCAAGTCGGACAGTCTCGAGAGACCCAGTACTTC. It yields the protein CASSQVGQSRETQYF. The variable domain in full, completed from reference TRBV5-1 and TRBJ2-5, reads KAGVTQTPRYLIKTRGQQVTLSCSPISGHRSVSWYQQTPGQGLQFLFEYFSETQRNKGNFPGRFSGRQFSNSRSEMNVSTLELGDSALYLCASSQVGQSRETQYFGPGTRLLVL.

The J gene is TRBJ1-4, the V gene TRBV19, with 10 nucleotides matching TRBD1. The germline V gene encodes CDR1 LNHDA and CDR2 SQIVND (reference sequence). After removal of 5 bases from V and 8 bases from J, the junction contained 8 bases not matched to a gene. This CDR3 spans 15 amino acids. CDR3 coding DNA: TGTGCCAGTAGTGATGTCGGGACAGGGGCGGAAAAACTGTTTTTT. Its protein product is CASSDVGTGAEKLFF.

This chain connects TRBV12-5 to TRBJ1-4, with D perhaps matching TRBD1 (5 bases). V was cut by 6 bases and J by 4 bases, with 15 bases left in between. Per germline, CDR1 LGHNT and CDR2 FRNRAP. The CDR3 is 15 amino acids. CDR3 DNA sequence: TGTGCTAGTGGATCTGAATGGGGGGATAATGAAAAACTGTTTTTT. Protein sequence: CASGSEWGDNEKLFF.

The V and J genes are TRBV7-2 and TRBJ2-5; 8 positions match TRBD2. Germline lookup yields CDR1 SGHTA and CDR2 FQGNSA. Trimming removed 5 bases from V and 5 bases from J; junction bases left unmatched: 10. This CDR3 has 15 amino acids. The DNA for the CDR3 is TGTGCCAGCAGCGCCAGCGGGAGAGGTTCGGAGACCCAGTACTTC. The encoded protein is CASSASGRGSETQYF. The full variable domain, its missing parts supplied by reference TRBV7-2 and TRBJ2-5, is GAGVSQSPSNKVTEKGKDVELRCDPISGHTALYWYRQSLGQGLEFLIYFQGNSAPDKSGLPSDRFSAERTGGSVSTLTIQRTQQEDSAVYLCASSASGRGSETQYFGPGTRLLVL.

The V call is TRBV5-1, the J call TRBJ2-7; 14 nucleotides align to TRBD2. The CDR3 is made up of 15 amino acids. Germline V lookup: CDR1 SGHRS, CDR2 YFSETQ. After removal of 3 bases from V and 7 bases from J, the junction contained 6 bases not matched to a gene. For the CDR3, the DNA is TGCGCCAGCAGCTATACCGGGACTAGCGGGGGAGAGCAGTACTTC. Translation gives CASSYTGTSGGEQYF. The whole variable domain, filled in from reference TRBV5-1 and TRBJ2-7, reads KAGVTQTPRYLIKTRGQQVTLSCSPISGHRSVSWYQQTPGQGLQFLFEYFSETQRNKGNFPGRFSGRQFSNSRSEMNVSTLELGDSALYLCASSYTGTSGGEQYFGPGTRLTVT.

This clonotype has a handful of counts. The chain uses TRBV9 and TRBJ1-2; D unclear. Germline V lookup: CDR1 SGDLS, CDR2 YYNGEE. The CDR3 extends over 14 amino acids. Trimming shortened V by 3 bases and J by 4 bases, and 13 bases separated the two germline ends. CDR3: CASSGNMGVYGYTF. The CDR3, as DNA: TGTGCCAGCAGCGGGAACATGGGTGTCTATGGCTACACCTTC.

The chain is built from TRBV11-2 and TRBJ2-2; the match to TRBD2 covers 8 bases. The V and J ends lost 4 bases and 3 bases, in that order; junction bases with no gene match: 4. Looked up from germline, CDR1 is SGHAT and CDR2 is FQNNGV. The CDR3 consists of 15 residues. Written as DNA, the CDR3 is TGTGCCAGCAGCTCTAAGCGGGGGTACACCGGGGAGCTGTTTTTT. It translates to CASSSKRGYTGELFF.

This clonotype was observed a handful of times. CDR3 loop: CASSNRDRVSNEQYF. The CDR3 nucleotides read TGTGCCAGTAGTAACCGGGACAGGGTTTCGAACGAGCAGTACTTC. The V call is TRBV19, the J call TRBJ2-7, with TRBD1 matching over 9 bases. This CDR3 is built from 15 residues. Germline assignment: CDR1 LNHDA and CDR2 SQIVND (reference sequence). V shed 4 bases and J 5 bases; nucleotides not matched to a gene: 9.